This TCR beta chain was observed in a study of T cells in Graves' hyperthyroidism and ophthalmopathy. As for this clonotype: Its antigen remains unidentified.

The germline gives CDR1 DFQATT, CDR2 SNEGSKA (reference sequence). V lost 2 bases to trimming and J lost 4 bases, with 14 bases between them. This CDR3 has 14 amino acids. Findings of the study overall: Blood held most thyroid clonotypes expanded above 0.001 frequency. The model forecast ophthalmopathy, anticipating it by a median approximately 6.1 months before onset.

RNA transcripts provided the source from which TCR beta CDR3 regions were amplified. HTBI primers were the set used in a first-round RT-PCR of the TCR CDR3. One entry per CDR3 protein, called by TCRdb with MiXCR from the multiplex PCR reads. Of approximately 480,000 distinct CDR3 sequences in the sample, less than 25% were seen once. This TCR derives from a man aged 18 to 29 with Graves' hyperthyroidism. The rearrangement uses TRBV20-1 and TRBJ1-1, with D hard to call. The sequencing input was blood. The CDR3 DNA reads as TGCAGTGCTAGACGGCCAAGGGTGGCCACTGAAGCTTTCTTT. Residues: CSARRPRVATEAFF.